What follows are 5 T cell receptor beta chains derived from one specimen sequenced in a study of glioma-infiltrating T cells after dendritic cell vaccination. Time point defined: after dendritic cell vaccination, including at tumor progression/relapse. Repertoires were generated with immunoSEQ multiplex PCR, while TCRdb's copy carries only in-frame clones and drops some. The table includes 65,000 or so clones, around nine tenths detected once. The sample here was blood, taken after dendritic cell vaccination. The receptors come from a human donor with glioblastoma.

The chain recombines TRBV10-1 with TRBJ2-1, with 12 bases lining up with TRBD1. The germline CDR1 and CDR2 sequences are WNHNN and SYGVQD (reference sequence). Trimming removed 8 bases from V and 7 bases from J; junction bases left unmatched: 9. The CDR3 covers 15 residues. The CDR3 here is CASSRGTGGLNEQFF. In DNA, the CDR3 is TGCGCCAGCTCCCGCGGGACAGGGGGCCTAAATGAGCAGTTCTTC.

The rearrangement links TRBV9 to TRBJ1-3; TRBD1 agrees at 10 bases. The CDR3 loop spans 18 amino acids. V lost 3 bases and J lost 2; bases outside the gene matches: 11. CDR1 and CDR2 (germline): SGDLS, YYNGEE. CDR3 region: CASSARDRGSLAGNTIYF. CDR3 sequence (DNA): TGTGCCAGCAGCGCCAGGGACAGGGGAAGCTTGGCTGGAAACACCATATATTTT.

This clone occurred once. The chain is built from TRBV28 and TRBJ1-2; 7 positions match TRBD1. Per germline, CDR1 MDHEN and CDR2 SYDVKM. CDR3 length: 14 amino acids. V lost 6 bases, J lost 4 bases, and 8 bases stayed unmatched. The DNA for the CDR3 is TGTGCCAGCAGAGGAGGGGGCCAGAGCTATGGCTACACCTTC. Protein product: CASRGGGQSYGYTF.

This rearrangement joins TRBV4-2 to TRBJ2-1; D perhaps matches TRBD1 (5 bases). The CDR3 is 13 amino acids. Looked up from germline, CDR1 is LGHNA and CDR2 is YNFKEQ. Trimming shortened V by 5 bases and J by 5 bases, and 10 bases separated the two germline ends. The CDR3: CASSDQGNNEQFF. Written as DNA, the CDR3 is TGTGCCAGCAGCGACCAGGGTAACAATGAGCAGTTCTTC.

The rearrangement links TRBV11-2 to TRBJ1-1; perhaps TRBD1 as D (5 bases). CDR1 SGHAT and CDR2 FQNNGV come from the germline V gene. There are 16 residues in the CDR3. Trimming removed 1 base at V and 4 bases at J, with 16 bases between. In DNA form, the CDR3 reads TGTGCCAGCAGCTTAGCCCCCTCGGGGGGGGGCACTGAAGCTTTCTTT. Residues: CASSLAPSGGGTEAFF. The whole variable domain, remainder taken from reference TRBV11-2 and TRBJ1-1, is EAGVAQSPRYKIIEKRQSVAFWCNPISGHATLYWYQQILGQGPKLLIQFQNNGVVDDSQLPKDRFSAERLKGVDSTLKIQPAKLEDSAVYLCASSLAPSGGGTEAFFGQGTRLTVV.